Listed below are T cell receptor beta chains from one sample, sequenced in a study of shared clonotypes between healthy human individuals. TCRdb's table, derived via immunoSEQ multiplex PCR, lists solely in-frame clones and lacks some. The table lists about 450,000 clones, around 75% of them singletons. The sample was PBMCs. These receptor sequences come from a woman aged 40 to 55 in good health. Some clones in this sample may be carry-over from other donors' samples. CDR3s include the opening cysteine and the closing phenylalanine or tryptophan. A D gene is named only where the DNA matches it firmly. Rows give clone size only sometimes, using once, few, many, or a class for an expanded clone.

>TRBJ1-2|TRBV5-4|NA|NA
CASSSPQGTYGYTF
TGTGCCAGCAGCTCCCCCCAGGGAACCTATGGCTACACCTTC
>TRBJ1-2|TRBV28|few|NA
CASSTSGFGYTF
TGTGCCAGCAGTACTTCAGGGTTTGGCTACACCTTC
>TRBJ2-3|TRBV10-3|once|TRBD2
CAIRTSGMSDTQYF
TGTGCCATCAGGACTAGCGGGATGTCAGATACGCAGTATTTT
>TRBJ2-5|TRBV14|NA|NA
CASSQGPQETQYF
TGTGCCAGCAGCCAAGGACCTCAAGAGACCCAGTACTTC
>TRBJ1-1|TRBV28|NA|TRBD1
CASTGPGQLNTEAFF
TGTGCCAGCACCGGACCGGGACAGTTGAACACTGAAGCTTTCTTT
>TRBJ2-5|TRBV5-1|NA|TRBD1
CASSDPGGTETQYF
TGCGCCAGCAGCGACCCAGGGGGCACAGAGACCCAGTACTTC
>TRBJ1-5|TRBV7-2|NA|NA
CASSLWGLGNQPQHF
TGTGCCAGCAGCTTATGGGGGTTGGGCAATCAGCCCCAGCATTTT
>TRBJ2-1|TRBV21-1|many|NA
CATQIKGQRTNYNEQFF
TGTGCCACCCAAATAAAGGGACAGCGGACCAATTACAATGAGCAGTTCTTC
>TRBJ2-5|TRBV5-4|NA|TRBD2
CASSEGTSGRVETQYF
TGTGCCAGCAGCGAAGGGACTAGCGGGAGGGTTGAGACCCAGTACTTC
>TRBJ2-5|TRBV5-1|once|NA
CASSLGLQGWVETQYF
TGCGCCAGCAGCTTGGGCCTACAGGGTTGGGTAGAGACCCAGTACTTC
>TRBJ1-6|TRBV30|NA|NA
CACRTEYNSPLHF
TGTGCCTGCAGAACAGAGTATAATTCACCCCTCCACTTT
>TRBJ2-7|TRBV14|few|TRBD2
CASSQEERASGTYEQYF
TGTGCCAGCAGCCAAGAAGAAAGGGCTAGCGGGACCTACGAGCAGTACTTC
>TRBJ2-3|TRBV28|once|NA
CASSFIGGSGLTDTQYF
TGTGCCAGCAGTTTTATAGGTGGTTCGGGGTTGACAGATACGCAGTATTTT
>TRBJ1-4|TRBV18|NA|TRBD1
CASSRDRGREKLFF
TGTGCCAGCTCGCGCGACAGGGGGCGTGAAAAACTGTTTTTT
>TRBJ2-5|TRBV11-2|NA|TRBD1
CASRAGQAAETQYF
TGTGCCAGCAGAGCAGGACAGGCCGCGGAGACCCAGTACTTC
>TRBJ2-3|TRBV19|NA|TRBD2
CASSIPGLAQDTQYF
TGTGCCAGTAGTATCCCGGGACTAGCACAAGATACGCAGTATTTT
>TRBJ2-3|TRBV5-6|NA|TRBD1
CASSPGTGQGSDTQYF
TGTGCCAGCAGCCCTGGTACGGGACAGGGTTCAGATACGCAGTATTTT
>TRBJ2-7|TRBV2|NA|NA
CASSERAPPGYF
TGTGCCAGCAGTGAAAGGGCCCCCCCGGGGTACTTC
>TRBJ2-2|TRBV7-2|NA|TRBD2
CASSKTSGTGELFF
TGTGCCAGCAGCAAGACTAGCGGGACCGGGGAGCTGTTTTTT
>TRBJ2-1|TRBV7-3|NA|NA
CASSPEVYSSYNEQFF
TGTGCCAGCAGCCCGGAAGTCTATAGCTCCTACAATGAGCAGTTCTTC
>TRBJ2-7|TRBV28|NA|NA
CASTSPGGEQYF
TGTGCCAGCACCTCGCCCGGGGGCGAGCAGTACTTC
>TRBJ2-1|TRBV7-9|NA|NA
CASSPPGQYGLAGQFF
TGTGCCAGCAGCCCGCCCGGACAGTATGGGCTAGCTGGGCAGTTCTTC
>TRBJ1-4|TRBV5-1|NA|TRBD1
CASSLGEGASEKLFF
TGCGCCAGCAGCTTGGGGGAGGGGGCGTCTGAAAAACTGTTTTTT
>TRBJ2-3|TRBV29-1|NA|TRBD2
CSVAGTSGTDTQYF
TGCAGCGTGGCCGGGACTAGCGGGACAGATACGCAGTATTTT
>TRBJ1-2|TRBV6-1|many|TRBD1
CASRTFFWDSYGYTF
TGTGCCAGCAGAACTTTTTTCTGGGACAGCTATGGCTACACCTTC
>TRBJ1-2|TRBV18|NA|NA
CASVGKGDYGYTF
TGTGCCAGCGTGGGAAAGGGAGACTATGGCTACACCTTC
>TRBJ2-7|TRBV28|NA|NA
CASSTTSGVYEQYF
TGTGCCAGCAGTACGACCTCCGGGGTCTACGAGCAGTACTTC
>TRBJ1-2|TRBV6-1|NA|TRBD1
CASSDRQGGGYTF
TGTGCCAGCAGTGACCGACAGGGAGGCGGCTACACCTTC
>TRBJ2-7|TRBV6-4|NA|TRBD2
CASSEGMTSGRPNYEQYF
TGTGCCAGCAGTGAAGGGATGACTAGCGGGAGGCCCAACTACGAGCAGTACTTC
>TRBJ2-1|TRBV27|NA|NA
CASSPQSNEQFF
TGTGCCAGCAGTCCCCAGTCCAATGAGCAGTTCTTC
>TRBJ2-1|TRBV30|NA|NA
CAWSGGELIF
TGTGCCTGGAGTGGAGGGGAGCTGATCTTC
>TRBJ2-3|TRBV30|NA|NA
CAWSVGTSDRCHF
TGTGCCTGGAGTGTGGGGACCTCGGACCGATGCCATTTT
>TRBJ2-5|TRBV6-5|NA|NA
CASTRGETQYF
TGTGCCAGTACTAGGGGGGAGACCCAGTACTTC
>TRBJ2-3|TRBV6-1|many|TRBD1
CATTGQGNTDTQYF
TGTGCCACTACGGGACAGGGAAACACAGATACGCAGTATTTT
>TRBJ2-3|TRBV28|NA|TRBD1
CASRPPTGTGPDTQYF
TGTGCCAGCAGACCCCCGACAGGGACAGGGCCAGATACGCAGTATTTT
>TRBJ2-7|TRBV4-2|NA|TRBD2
CASSQDYSGSPYEQYF
TGTGCCAGCAGCCAAGATTATAGCGGGAGTCCCTACGAGCAGTACTTC
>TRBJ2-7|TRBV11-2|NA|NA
CASSLLPTVNYEQYF
TGTGCCAGCAGCTTACTGCCGACAGTAAACTACGAGCAGTACTTC
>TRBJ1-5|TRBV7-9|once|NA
CASSFGGAYSNQPQHF
TGTGCCAGCAGCTTTGGGGGGGCCTATAGCAATCAGCCCCAGCATTTT
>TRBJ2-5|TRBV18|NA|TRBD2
CASSPPKAGEETQYF
TGTGCCAGCTCACCACCGAAAGCGGGAGAAGAGACCCAGTACTTC
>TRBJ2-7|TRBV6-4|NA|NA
CASSTSGRGRSYEQYF
TGTGCCAGCAGCACCTCCGGGCGGGGTAGGTCCTACGAGCAGTACTTC
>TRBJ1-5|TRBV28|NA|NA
CASSLGSQGTYSNQPQHF
TGTGCCAGCAGTTTAGGATCGCAGGGGACTTATAGCAATCAGCCCCAGCATTTT
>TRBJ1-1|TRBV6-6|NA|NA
CASSPRRLSNTEAFF
TGTGCCAGCAGCCCCAGGCGGCTCTCGAACACTGAAGCTTTCTTT
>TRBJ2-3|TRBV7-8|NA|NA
CASSLATNTDTQYF
TGTGCCAGCAGCTTAGCAACTAACACAGATACGCAGTATTTT
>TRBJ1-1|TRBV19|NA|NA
CASSIGGTGDTEAFF
TGTGCCAGTAGTATTGGGGGGACCGGGGACACTGAAGCTTTCTTT
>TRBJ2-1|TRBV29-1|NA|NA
CSVRSNQGNEQFF
TGCAGCGTAAGGTCAAATCAGGGTAATGAGCAGTTCTTC
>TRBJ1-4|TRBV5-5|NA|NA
CASSSPGGGAYEKLFF
TGTGCCAGCAGCTCCCCGGGCGGGGGCGCGTATGAAAAACTGTTTTTT
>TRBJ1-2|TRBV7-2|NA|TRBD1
CASSFDRGINYGYTF
TGTGCCAGCAGCTTCGACAGGGGGATTAACTATGGCTACACCTTC
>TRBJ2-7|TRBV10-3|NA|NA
CATYGYRADFGYEQYF
TGTGCCACCTACGGGTACAGGGCGGATTTCGGCTACGAGCAGTACTTC
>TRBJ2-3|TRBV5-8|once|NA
CASSLVDTDTQYF
TGTGCCAGCAGCTTGGTCGACACAGATACGCAGTATTTT
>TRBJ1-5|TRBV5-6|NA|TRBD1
CASSLGRGDGQPQHF
TGTGCCAGCAGCTTGGGCAGGGGGGATGGTCAGCCCCAGCATTTT
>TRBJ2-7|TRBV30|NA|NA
CAWSANRASYEQYF
TGTGCCTGGAGTGCGAATCGGGCATCCTACGAGCAGTACTTC
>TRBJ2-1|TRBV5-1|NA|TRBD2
CASSASTSGSYNEQFF
TGCGCCAGCAGCGCCTCGACTAGCGGGAGCTACAATGAGCAGTTCTTC